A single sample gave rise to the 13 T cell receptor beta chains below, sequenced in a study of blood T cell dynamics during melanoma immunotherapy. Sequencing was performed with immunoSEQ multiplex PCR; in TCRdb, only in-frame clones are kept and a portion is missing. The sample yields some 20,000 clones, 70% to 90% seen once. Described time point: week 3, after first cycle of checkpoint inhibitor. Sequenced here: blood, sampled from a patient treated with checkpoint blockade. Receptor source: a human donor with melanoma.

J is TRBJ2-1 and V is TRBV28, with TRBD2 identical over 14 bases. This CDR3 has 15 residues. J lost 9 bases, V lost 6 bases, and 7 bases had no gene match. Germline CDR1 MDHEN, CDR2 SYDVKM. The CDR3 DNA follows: TGTGCCAGCAGCCTCCCCGGACTAGCGGGAGGTGAGCAGTTCTTC. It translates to CASSLPGLAGGEQFF.

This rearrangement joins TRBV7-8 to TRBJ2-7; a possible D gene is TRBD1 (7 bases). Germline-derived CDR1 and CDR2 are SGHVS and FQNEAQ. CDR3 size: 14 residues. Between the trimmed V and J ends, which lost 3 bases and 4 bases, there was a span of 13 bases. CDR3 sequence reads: CASSFDRDSYEQYF. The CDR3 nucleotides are TGTGCCAGCAGCTTCGACAGGGACTCTTACGAGCAGTACTTC.

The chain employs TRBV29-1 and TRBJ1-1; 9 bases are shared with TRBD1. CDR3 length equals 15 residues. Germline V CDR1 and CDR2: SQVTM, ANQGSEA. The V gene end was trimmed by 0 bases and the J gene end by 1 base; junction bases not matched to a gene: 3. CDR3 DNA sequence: TGCAGCGTTGAAGACGGGACAGGGCCGAACACTGAAGCTTTCTTT. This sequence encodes CSVEDGTGPNTEAFF.

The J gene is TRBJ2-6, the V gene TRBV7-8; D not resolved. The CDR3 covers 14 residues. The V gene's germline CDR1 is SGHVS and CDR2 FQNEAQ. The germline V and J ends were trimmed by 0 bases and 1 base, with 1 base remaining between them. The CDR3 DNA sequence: TGTGCCAGCAGCTTAGCTTCTGGGGCCAACGTCCTGACTTTC. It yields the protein CASSLASGANVLTF.

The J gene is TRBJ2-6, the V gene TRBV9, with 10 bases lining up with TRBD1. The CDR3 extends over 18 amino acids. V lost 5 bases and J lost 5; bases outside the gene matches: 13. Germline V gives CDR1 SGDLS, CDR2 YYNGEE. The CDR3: CASRDPGQGFGRANVLTF. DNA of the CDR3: TGTGCCAGCAGAGATCCGGGACAGGGGTTCGGGAGGGCCAACGTCCTGACTTTC.

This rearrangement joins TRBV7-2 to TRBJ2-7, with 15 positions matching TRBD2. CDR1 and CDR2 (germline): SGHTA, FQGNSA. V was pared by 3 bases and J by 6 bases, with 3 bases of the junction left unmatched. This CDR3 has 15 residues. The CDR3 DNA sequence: TGTGCCAGCAGCTTTGGACTAGCGGGAGGGCGCGAGCAGTACTTC. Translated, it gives CASSFGLAGGREQYF.

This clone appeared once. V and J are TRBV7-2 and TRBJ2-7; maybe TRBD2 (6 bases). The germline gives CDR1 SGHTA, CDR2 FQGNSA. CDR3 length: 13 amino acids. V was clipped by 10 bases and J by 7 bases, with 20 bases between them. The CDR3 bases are TGTGCCACATCGGGACTCCCCGTGGGGGAGCAGTACTTC. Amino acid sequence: CATSGLPVGEQYF.

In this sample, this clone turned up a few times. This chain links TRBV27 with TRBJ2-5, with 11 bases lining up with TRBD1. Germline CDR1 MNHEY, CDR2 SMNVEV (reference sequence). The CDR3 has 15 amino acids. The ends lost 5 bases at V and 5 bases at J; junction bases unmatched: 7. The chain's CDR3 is CASSPPGQGGETQYF. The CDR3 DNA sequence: TGTGCCAGCAGTCCCCCGGGACAGGGGGGCGAGACCCAGTACTTC.

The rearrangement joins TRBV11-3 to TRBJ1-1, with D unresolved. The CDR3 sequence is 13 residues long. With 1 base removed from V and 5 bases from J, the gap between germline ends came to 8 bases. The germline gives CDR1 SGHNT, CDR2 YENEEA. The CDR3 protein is CASSLVAGTEAFF. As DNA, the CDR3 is TGTGCCAGCAGCTTAGTGGCGGGGACTGAAGCTTTCTTT.

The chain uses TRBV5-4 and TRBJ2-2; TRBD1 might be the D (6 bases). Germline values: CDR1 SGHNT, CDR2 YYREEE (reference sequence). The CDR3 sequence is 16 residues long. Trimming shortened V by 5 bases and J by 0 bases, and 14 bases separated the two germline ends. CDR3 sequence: CASSLGQSANTGELFF. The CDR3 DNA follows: TGTGCCAGCAGTTTAGGACAGTCCGCGAACACCGGGGAGCTGTTTTTT.

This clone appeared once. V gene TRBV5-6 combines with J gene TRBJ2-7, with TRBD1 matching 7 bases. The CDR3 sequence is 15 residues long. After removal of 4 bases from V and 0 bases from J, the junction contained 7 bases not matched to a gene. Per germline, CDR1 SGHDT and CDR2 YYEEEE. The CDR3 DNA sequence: TGTGCCAGCAGCCCCACAGGGGTCAGCTCCTACGAGCAGTACTTC. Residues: CASSPTGVSSYEQYF.

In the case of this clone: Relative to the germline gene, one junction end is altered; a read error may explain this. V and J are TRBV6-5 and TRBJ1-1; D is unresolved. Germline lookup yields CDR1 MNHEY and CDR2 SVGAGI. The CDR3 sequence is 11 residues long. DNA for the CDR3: TGTGCCAGCAGTCGTAACAGTGAAGCTTTCTTT. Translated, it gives CASSRNSEAFF.

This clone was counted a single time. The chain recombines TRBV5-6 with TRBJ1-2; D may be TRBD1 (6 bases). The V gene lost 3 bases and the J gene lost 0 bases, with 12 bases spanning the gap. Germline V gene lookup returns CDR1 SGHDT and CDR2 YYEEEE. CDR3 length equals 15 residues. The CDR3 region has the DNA TGTGCCAGCAGCTACCGACAGGTAGCTAACTATGGCTACACCTTC. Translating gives CASSYRQVANYGYTF.